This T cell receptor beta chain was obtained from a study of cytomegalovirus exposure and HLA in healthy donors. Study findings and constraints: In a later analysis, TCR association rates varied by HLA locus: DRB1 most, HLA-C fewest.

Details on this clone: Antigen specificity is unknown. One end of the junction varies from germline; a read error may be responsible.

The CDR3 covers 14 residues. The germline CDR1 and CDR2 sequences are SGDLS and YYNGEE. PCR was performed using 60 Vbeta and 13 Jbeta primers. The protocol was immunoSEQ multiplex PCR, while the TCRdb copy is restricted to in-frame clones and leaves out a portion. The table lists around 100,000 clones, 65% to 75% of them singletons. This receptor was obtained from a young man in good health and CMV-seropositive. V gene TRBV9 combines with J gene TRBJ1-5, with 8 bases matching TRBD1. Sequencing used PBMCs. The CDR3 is CASSVAGGKQPQHF. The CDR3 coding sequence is TGTGCCAGCAGCGTAGCAGGGGGCAAGCAGCCCCAGCATTTT.